Detailed here is one TCR beta chain. V gave up 1 base and J gave up 0 bases; unmatched junction bases: 12. Per germline, CDR1 SGHVS and CDR2 FQNEAQ. This CDR3 comprises 20 residues. Assay used: immunoSEQ multiplex PCR; TCRdb lists only in-frame clones, some missing. The table has around 250,000 clones, roughly 80% seen once. The data are from a study of blood T cell repertoires in COVID-19. This receptor was obtained from a woman aged 18-29 years with acute or convalescent COVID-19. Sequencing used peripheral blood. The genes are TRBV7-8 and TRBJ2-1, with 10 bases identical to TRBD2. The CDR3 is CASSLVSYSGRTSSYNEQFF. DNA of the CDR3: TGTGCCAGCAGCTTAGTCTCATATAGCGGGAGGACCAGCTCCTACAATGAGCAGTTCTTC.